Following are 14 T cell receptor beta chains from one sample sequenced in a study of T cells after yellow fever vaccination. Each CDR3 protein is one row after TCRdb ran MiXCR on the 5' RACE reads. The sample holds more than 95,000 distinct CDR3 sequences; roughly 7.2% are singletons and the top ten take more than 2.5%. The sample in question was CD4+ T cells sorted from PBMCs, obtained about 49 days after the first yellow fever vaccination. The origin of the receptors is a man between 18 and 29 years old who received the YFV17D yellow fever vaccine.

A few counts support this clonotype. V and J are TRBV19 and TRBJ2-7, with TRBD2 identical over 7 bases. The CDR3 sequence is 12 residues long. V lost 10 bases and J lost 5; bases outside the gene matches: 8. The germline gives CDR1 LNHDA, CDR2 SQIVND (reference sequence). CDR3 coding DNA: TGTGCCACCAGGGAGGGGTCGGACGAGCAGTACTTC. This encodes CATREGSDEQYF.

The table lists this clonotype with many counts. In nucleotides, the CDR3 is TGCAGTGCTAGGCCCCCGGGAGGGTACAATGAGCAGTTCTTC. Its translation is CSARPPGGYNEQFF. The rearrangement links TRBV20-1 to TRBJ2-1; 8 bases are a match to TRBD2. Germline lookup yields CDR1 DFQATT and CDR2 SNEGSKA (reference sequence). J lost 4 bases, V lost 3 bases, and 5 bases had no gene match. The CDR3 is 14 amino acids.

This clonotype has ten or more counts. The genes are TRBV10-3 and TRBJ2-2, with D perhaps TRBD1 or TRBD2 (5 bases each). CDR3 length: 14 residues. V shed 8 bases and J shed 3 bases, with 13 bases lying between them. Germline-derived CDR1 and CDR2 are ENHRY and SYGVKD. CDR3 DNA: TGTGCCATCGGCAGGGAGAGGGACACCGGGGAGCTGTTTTTT. Its translation: CAIGRERDTGELFF.

In this sample, this clonotype turned up many times. The chain has TRBV12-3 or TRBV12-4 and TRBJ2-1; D ambiguous. The length of the CDR3 is 13 residues. V was shortened by 4 bases and J by 7 bases, with 11 bases between the two germline ends. The chain's CDR3 is CASSSPTRNEQFF. In nucleotides, the CDR3 is TGTGCCAGCAGTTCCCCGACACGGAATGAGCAGTTCTTC.

This clonotype was detected many times. The genes are TRBV6-5 and TRBJ2-1; 7 bases are shared with TRBD1. The CDR3 runs to 16 residues. V trimming: 2 bases; J trimming: 9 bases; junction bases outside the gene matches: 13. CDR1 and CDR2 (germline): MNHEY, SVGAGI. The CDR3 DNA reads TGTGCCAGCAGTTACCTGGGACAGCCGAGGGGCGGTGAGCAGTTCTTC. The encoded protein is CASSYLGQPRGGEQFF.

Only a few counts were recorded for this clonotype. This chain links TRBV5-5 with TRBJ2-2; TRBD2 agrees at 8 bases. This CDR3 region has 17 residues. Germline assignment: CDR1 SGHKS and CDR2 YYEKEE (reference sequence). J gave up 4 bases and V 4 bases, and 12 bases lay outside the gene matches. The CDR3 sequence is CASSPGIGLAITGELFF. In nucleotides, the CDR3 is TGTGCCAGCAGCCCTGGGATAGGACTAGCCATCACCGGGGAGCTGTTTTTT.

This clonotype was detected only a few times. The rearrangement uses TRBV18 and TRBJ2-7; tentative D call: TRBD1 (7 bases). Trimming removed 6 bases at V and 12 bases at J, with 18 bases between. CDR1 is KGHSH and CDR2 is LQKENI in the germline V gene. The CDR3 loop spans 12 amino acids. DNA of the CDR3: TGTGCCAGCTCTTCCCAAGGAGGGACAGCGTACGTC. It specifies CASSSQGGTAYV.

This clonotype was detected many times. The chain is built from TRBV29-1 and TRBJ1-1; D gene uncertain. Germline assignment: CDR1 SQVTM and CDR2 ANQGSEA. The CDR3 loop spans 13 amino acids. V shed 0 bases and J shed 1 base, with 6 bases lying between them. The CDR3 region is CSVEDRPNTEAFF. The CDR3 DNA follows: TGCAGCGTTGAAGATAGGCCGAACACTGAAGCTTTCTTT.

This clonotype occurred many times. The chain couples TRBV5-1 to TRBJ1-4; weak D call: TRBD1 (6 bases). Germline V gene sequence: CDR1 SGHRS, CDR2 YFSETQ. Trimming took off 2 bases at V and 5 bases at J, with 10 bases between the two ends. CDR3 size: 14 residues. In nucleotides, the CDR3 is TGCGCCAGCAGCTTAAGACAGGCAAATGAAAAACTGTTTTTT. Translated, it gives CASSLRQANEKLFF.

Only a few counts were recorded for this clonotype. The chain uses TRBV7-9 and TRBJ2-3, with a possible D match to TRBD2 (6 bases). V dropped 5 bases and J dropped 4 bases, with 16 bases sitting between them. This CDR3 has 15 amino acids. CDR1 and CDR2 (germline): SEHNR, FQNEAQ (reference sequence). CDR3 sequence: CASSPRDSDADTQYF. CDR3 nucleotides: TGTGCCAGCAGCCCCCGGGACTCGGACGCAGATACGCAGTATTTT.

At least ten counts were recorded for this clonotype. The chain employs TRBV6-1 and TRBJ1-1; no clear D gene. From germline, CDR1 is MNHNS and CDR2 SASEGT. CDR3 length equals 13 residues. Trimming shortened V by 4 bases and J by 1 base, and 7 bases separated the two germline ends. Here the CDR3 DNA reads TGTGCCAGCAGTGGGCCGCGGAACACTGAAGCTTTCTTT. This encodes CASSGPRNTEAFF.

This clonotype was recorded many times. CDR3: CASSLTTTGPYEQYF. As DNA, the CDR3 is TGTGCCAGCAGCTTGACCACGACAGGGCCCTACGAGCAGTACTTC. The chain joins TRBV5-5 to TRBJ2-7; 7 bases align to TRBD1. After removal of 1 base from V and 2 bases from J, the junction contained 6 bases not matched to a gene. The CDR3 is made up of 15 amino acids. From germline, CDR1 is SGHKS and CDR2 YYEKEE (reference sequence).

Many counts were recorded for this clonotype. This chain links TRBV11-1 with TRBJ2-6; 7 nucleotides match TRBD2. Trimming at V came to 0 bases and at J to 0 bases, leaving 11 bases not matched to a gene. The CDR3 runs to 20 residues. Looked up from germline, CDR1 is SGHAT and CDR2 is FQDESV (reference sequence). CDR3 sequence: CASSLARTRGFTSGANVLTF. The CDR3 region has the DNA TGTGCCAGCAGCTTAGCGCGGACGCGGGGGTTCACCTCTGGGGCCAACGTCCTGACTTTC.

CDR3 DNA sequence: TGCGCCAGCAGGCCCGGTAACTATGGCTACACCTTC. Translation: CASRPGNYGYTF. The rearrangement uses TRBV5-1 and TRBJ1-2; D uncertain. CDR1 SGHRS and CDR2 YFSETQ come from the germline V gene. The CDR3 consists of 12 residues. Trimming pared 5 bases from V and 1 base from J, leaving 6 bases between.